One TCR beta chain is described in this entry. Enrolment of Seattle patients took place during active infection, and they were followed longitudinally. The CDR3 consists of 16 residues. The data are from a study of blood T cell repertoires in COVID-19. Clones were sequenced by immunoSEQ multiplex PCR, and TCRdb holds only the in-frame ones, with some missing. The data show around 300,000 clones, about 90% seen once. This clonotype was obtained from a woman between 45 and 60 years old with COVID-19, enrolled during active disease. This chain connects TRBV12-2 to TRBJ2-2; TRBD2 is taken as the D call from the table, unchecked against the DNA. TRBV12-2 is a pseudogene segment. Sequencing was done on a sample of peripheral blood. The CDR3, as DNA: TGTGCAAGTCGCTCCCCGCCTCTAGAAAAGAGGGGGGAGCTGTTTTTT. Amino acids: CASRSPPLEKRGELFF.